This TCR beta chain was profiled in a study of blood T cell repertoires in COVID-19. At the level of the study: Samples of COVID-19 (acute and convalescent) were obtained from the United States, Italy and Spain. The cDNA or gDNA used as material had been derived from T cells, B-cell-depleted T cells, or PBMCs.

The V end was cut by 3 bases, the J end by 1 base, with 11 bases between. The germline gives CDR1 SGHRS, CDR2 YFSETQ. This CDR3 is 14 amino acids long. Assay: immunoSEQ multiplex PCR; the TCRdb copy retains only in-frame clones and omits some. Of 300,000 to 450,000 clones in the sample, 85% are singletons; the top ten hold approximately 3.7%. Specimen: peripheral blood. This clonotype originated in a young woman with acute or convalescent COVID-19. V gene TRBV5-1 combines with J gene TRBJ2-7; D may be TRBD2 (5 bases). The CDR3 coding sequence is TGCGCCAGCAGCTGGAGAGCGGAATCCTACGAGCAGTACTTC. The encoded protein is CASSWRAESYEQYF.